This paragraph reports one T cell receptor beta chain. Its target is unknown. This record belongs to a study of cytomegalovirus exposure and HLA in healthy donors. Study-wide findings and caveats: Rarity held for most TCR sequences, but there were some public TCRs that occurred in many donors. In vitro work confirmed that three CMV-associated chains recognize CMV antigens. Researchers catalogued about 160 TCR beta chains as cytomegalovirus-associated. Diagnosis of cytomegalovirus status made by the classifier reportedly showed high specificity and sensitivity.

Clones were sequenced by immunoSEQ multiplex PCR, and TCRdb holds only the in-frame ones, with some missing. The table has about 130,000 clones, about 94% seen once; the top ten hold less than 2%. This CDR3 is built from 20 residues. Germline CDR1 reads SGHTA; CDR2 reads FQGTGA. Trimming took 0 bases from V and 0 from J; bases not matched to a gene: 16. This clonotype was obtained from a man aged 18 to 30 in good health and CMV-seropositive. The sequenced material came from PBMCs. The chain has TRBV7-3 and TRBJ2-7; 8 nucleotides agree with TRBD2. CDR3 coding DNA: TGTGCCAGCAGCTTAACTGGCGGTGGGGTAGCGGGGATGGCCTCCTACGAGCAGTACTTC. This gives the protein CASSLTGGGVAGMASYEQYF.